One sample yielded the 8 T cell receptor beta chains listed below, sequenced in a study of PD-L1 blockade in urothelial cancer. Clones were sequenced by immunoSEQ multiplex PCR, and TCRdb holds only the in-frame ones, with some missing. The profile covers 38,000 or so clones, with 65% to 85% appearing a single time and about a sixth taken by the ten largest. The sequenced sample was PBMCs, obtained around atezolizumab (anti-PD-L1) treatment. These TCRs come from a man in his 60s with urothelial cancer.

The count of this clone is one. This chain uses TRBV27 with TRBJ2-7; a weak D match, TRBD2 (7 bases). There are 16 residues in the CDR3. Germline values: CDR1 MNHEY, CDR2 SMNVEV (reference sequence). Trimming shortened V by 3 bases and J by 2 bases, and 17 bases separated the two germline ends. The chain's CDR3 is CASSLGGGPYPYEQYF. CDR3 DNA: TGTGCCAGCAGTTTGGGGGGGGGCCCATACCCCTACGAGCAGTACTTC.

The rearrangement links TRBV2 to TRBJ2-1; 8 bases match TRBD2. J gave up 4 bases and V 7 bases, and 9 bases lay outside the gene matches. The germline gives CDR1 SNHLY, CDR2 FYNNEI. This CDR3 region has 15 residues. CDR3 loop: CASTTSGGGYNEQFF. Here the CDR3 DNA reads TGTGCCAGCACTACGAGCGGGGGAGGATACAATGAGCAGTTCTTC.

The J gene is TRBJ2-7, the V gene TRBV5-4; 11 bases are a match to TRBD1. Germline V lookup: CDR1 SGHNT, CDR2 YYREEE (reference sequence). CDR3 length: 14 residues. Losses at the gene ends were 5 bases for V and 2 bases for J; bases not matched to a gene: 3. The CDR3 region is CASSSGQGAYEQYF. The CDR3 DNA follows: TGTGCCAGCAGTTCGGGACAGGGGGCCTACGAGCAGTACTTC.

V and J are TRBV5-8 and TRBJ2-1; 8 nucleotides line up with TRBD2. Germline V gives CDR1 SGHTS, CDR2 YDEGEE. V lost 4 bases to trimming and J lost 8 bases; unmatched junction nucleotides: 17. This CDR3 is 17 amino acids long. CDR3 sequence: CASSPRVAGNFWDEQFF. CDR3 in DNA: TGTGCCAGCAGCCCCCGGGTAGCGGGGAACTTTTGGGATGAGCAGTTCTTC.

This chain uses TRBV2 with TRBJ2-4; the match to TRBD2 covers 10 bases. This CDR3 is 17 amino acids long. V was clipped by 2 bases and J by 0 bases; unmatched bases: 4. CDR1 is SNHLY, CDR2 FYNNEI, per germline. CDR3 coding DNA: TGTGCCAGCAGTGAAAGGATAGCGGGGGGAGCCAAAAACATTCAGTACTTC. Amino acids: CASSERIAGGAKNIQYF.

This clone turned up a few times. This chain uses TRBV5-1 with TRBJ2-7; D is uncertain. The CDR3 spans 15 residues. The ends were cut back, 1 base at V and 0 bases at J, with 11 bases in the middle. CDR1 and CDR2 from the germline V gene are SGHRS and YFSETQ. This CDR3 is CASSLWAVSSYEQYF. In DNA, the CDR3 is TGCGCCAGCAGCTTGTGGGCAGTAAGCTCCTACGAGCAGTACTTC.

CDR3 sequence reads: CASSRREGLGNTGELFF. CDR3 bases: TGTGCCAGCAGCCGACGCGAGGGACTAGGGAACACCGGGGAGCTGTTTTTT. The chain is built from TRBV11-2 and TRBJ2-2; 8 nucleotides line up with TRBD2. The germline CDR1 and CDR2 sequences are SGHAT and FQNNGV. V gave up 5 bases and J gave up 1 base; unmatched junction bases: 9. The CDR3 runs 17 residues.

V and J are TRBV28 and TRBJ2-7; D is possibly TRBD2 (5 bases). V was pared by 3 bases and J by 3 bases, with 9 bases between. Per germline, CDR1 MDHEN and CDR2 SYDVKM. The CDR3 consists of 13 residues. The DNA for the CDR3 is TGTGCCAGCAGTTTCGGGAAGAGCTACGAGCAGTACTTC. It is translated as CASSFGKSYEQYF.